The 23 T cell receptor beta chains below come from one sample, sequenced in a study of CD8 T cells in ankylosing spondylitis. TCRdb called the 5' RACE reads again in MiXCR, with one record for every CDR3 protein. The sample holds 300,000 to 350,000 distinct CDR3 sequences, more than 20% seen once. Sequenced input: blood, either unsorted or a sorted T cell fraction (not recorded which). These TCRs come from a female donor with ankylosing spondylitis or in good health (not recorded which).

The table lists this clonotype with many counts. In DNA, the CDR3 is TGCAGTGCTAGCGGTCGAGTAGCGGGATGGAGTGAGCAGTTCTTC. It specifies CSASGRVAGWSEQFF. V is TRBV20-1 and J is TRBJ2-1; 8 bases map to TRBD2. V dropped 3 bases and J dropped 9; count of bases not matched to a gene: 13. This CDR3 has 15 residues. The germline V gene has CDR1 DFQATT and CDR2 SNEGSKA (reference sequence).

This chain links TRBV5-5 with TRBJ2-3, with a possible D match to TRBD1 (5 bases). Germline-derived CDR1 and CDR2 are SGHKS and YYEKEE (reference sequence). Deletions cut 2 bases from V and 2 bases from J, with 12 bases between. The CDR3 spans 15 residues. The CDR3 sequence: CASSFSRQTTDTQYF. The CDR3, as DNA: TGTGCCAGCAGCTTTTCAAGACAGACCACAGATACGCAGTATTTT.

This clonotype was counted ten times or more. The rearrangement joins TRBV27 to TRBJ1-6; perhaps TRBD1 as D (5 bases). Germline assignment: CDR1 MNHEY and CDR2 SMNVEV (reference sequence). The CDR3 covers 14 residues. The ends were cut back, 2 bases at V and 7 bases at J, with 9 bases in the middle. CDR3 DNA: TGTGCCAGCAGTTTAACAGGTCGGAATTCACCCCTCCACTTT. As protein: CASSLTGRNSPLHF.

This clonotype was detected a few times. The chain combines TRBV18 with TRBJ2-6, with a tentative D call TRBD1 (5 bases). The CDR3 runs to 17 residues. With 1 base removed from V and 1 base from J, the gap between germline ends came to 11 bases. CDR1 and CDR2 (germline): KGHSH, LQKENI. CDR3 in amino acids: CASSPRATGSGANVLTF. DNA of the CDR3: TGTGCCAGCTCACCACGGGCCACAGGATCTGGGGCCAACGTCCTGACTTTC.

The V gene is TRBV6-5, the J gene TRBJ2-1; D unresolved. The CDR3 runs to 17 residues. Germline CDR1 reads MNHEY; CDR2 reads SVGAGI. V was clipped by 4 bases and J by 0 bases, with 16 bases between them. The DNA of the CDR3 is TGTGCCAGCAGTTCCCCCCCGACTGGTAGCTCCTACAATGAGCAGTTCTTC. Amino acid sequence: CASSSPPTGSSYNEQFF.

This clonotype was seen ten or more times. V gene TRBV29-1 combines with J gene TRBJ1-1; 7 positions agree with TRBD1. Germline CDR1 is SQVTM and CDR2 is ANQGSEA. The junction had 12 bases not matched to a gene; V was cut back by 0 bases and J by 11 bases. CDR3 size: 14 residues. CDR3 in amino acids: CSVEDMERGHGAFF. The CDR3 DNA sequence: TGCAGCGTTGAAGATATGGAGAGGGGGCATGGTGCTTTCTTT.

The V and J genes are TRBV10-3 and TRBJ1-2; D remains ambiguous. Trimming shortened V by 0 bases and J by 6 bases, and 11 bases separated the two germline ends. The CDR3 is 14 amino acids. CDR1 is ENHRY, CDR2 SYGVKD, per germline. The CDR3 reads CAISESRTEHGYTF. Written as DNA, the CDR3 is TGTGCCATCAGTGAGTCAAGAACGGAACATGGCTACACCTTC.

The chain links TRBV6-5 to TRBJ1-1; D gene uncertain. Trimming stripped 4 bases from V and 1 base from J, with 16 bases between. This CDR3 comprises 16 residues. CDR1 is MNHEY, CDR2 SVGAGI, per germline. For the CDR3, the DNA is TGTGCCAGCAGTTCCCTGAGGACCCCTGGGAACACTGAAGCTTTCTTT. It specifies CASSSLRTPGNTEAFF.

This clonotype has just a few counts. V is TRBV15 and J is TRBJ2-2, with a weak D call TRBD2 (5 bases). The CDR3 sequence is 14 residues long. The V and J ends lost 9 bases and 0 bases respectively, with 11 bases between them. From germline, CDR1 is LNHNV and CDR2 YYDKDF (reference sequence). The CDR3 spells CATSTTPNTGELFF. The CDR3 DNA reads TGTGCCACGTCGACTACCCCGAACACCGGGGAGCTGTTTTTT.

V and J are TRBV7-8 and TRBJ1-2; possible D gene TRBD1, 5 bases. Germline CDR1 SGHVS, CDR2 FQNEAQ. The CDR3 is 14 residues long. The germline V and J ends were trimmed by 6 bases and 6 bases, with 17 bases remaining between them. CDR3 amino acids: CASRTSGRKDGYTF. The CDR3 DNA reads TGTGCCAGCAGAACGTCAGGGAGGAAGGATGGCTACACCTTC. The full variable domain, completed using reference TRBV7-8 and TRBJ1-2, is GAGVSQSPRYKVAKRGQDVALRCDPISGHVSLFWYQQALGQGPEFLTYFQNEAQLDKSGLPSDRFFAERPEGSVSTLKIQRTQQEDSAVYLCASRTSGRKDGYTFGSGTRLTVV.

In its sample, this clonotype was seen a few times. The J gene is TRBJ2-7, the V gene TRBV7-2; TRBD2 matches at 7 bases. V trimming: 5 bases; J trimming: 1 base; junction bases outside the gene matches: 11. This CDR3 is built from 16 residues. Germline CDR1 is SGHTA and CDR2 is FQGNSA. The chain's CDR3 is CASSAPGTTSSYEQYF. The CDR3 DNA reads TGTGCCAGCAGCGCTCCCGGGACTACCTCATCCTACGAGCAGTACTTC.

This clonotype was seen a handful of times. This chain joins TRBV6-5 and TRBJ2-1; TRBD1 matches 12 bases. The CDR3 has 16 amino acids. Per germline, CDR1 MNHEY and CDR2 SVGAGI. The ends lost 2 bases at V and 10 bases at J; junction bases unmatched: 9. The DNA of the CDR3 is TGTGCCAGCAGTTACGGTGCCGCCGGGACAGGGGGCGAGCAGTTCTTC. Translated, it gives CASSYGAAGTGGEQFF.

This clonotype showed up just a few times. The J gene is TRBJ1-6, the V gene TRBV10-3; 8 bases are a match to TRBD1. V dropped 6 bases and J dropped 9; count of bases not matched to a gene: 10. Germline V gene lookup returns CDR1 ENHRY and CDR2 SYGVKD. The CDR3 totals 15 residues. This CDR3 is CAIRHGQGVGSPLHF. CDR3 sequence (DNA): TGTGCCATCAGACACGGACAGGGAGTAGGTTCACCCCTCCACTTT.

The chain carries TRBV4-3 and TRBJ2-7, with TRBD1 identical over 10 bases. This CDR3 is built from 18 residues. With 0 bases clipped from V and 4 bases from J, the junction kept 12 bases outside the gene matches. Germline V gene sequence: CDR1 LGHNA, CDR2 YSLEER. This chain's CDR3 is CASSQDTGQGRYHYEQYF. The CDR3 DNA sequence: TGCGCCAGCAGCCAAGACACGGGACAGGGGCGATACCATTACGAGCAGTACTTC.

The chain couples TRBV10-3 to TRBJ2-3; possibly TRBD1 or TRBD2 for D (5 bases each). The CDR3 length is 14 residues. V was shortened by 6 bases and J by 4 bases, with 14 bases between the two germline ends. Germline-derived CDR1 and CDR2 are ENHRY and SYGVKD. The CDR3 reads CAISLEGIPDTQYF. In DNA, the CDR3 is TGTGCCATCAGCCTCGAGGGGATTCCAGATACGCAGTATTTT.

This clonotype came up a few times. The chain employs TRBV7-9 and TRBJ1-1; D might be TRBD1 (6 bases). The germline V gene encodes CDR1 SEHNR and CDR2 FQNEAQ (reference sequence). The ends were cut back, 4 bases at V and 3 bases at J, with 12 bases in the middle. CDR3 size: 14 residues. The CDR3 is CASSSVGGHTEAFF. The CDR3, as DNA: TGTGCCAGCAGCTCGGTCGGGGGGCACACTGAAGCTTTCTTT.

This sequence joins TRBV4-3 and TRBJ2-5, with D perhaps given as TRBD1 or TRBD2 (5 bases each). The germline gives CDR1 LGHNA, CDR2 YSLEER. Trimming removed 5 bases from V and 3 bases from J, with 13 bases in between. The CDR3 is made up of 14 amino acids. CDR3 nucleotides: TGCGCCAGCAGCATGCAGGGAGATAAAGAGACCCAGTACTTC. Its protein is CASSMQGDKETQYF.

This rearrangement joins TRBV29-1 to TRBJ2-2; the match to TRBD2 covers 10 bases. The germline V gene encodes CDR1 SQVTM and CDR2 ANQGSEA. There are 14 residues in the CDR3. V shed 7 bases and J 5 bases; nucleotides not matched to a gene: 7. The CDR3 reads CSATAGGNTGELFF. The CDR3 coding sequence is TGCAGCGCCACAGCGGGAGGGAATACCGGGGAGCTGTTTTTT.

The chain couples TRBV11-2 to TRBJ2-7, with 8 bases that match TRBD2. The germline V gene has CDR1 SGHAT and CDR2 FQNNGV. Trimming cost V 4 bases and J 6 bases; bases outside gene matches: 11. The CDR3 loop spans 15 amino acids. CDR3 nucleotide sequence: TGTGCCAGCAGCTCCCTAAGCGGGAGTGGTGCCGAGCAGTACTTC. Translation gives CASSSLSGSGAEQYF.

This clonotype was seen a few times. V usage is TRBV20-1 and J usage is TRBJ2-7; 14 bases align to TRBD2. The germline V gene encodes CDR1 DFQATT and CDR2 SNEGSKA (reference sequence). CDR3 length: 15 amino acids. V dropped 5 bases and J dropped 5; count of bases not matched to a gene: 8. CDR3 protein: CSAVSPGLAGDEQYF. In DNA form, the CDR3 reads TGCAGTGCTGTATCCCCGGGACTAGCGGGAGACGAGCAGTACTTC.

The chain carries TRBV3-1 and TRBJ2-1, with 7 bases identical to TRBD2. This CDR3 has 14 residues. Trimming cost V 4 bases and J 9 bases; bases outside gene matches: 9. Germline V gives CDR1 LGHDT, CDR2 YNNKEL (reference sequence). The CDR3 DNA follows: TGTGCCAGCAGCCTCGGACTAGTAGTGGGTGAGCAGTTCTTC. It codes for CASSLGLVVGEQFF.

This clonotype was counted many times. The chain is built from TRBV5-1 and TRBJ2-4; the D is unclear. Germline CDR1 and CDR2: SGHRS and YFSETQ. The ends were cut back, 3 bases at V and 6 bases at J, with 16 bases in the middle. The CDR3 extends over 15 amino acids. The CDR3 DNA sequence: TGCGCCAGCAGCTCTAACGCCGTGGAGAGAAACATTCAGTACTTC. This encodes CASSSNAVERNIQYF.

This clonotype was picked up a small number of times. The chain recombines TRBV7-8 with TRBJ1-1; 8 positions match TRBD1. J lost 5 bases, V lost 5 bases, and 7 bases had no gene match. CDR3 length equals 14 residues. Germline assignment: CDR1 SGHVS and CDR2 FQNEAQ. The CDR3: CASSPWTGRTEAFF. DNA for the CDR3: TGTGCCAGCAGCCCCTGGACAGGGAGGACTGAAGCTTTCTTT.